This T cell receptor beta chain emerged from a study of shared clonotypes between healthy human individuals. Study-level background: Donor composition was two women and three men, aged 18 to 49.

V lost 7 bases, J lost 4 bases, and 7 bases stayed unmatched. The CDR3 is 13 amino acids. The germline V gene encodes CDR1 SQVTM and CDR2 ANQGSEA. Assay: immunoSEQ multiplex PCR; the TCRdb copy retains only in-frame clones and omits some. The sample has 600,000 to 700,000 clones, around four fifths seen once. The clonotype was recovered from a woman aged 25 to 39 in good health. Sequencing was carried out using memory CD4+ T cells sorted from blood. The subset: CD45RA-negative fraction. The chain joins TRBV29-1 to TRBJ1-1; 9 bases are a match to TRBD1. DNA for the CDR3: TGCAGCGGATTAGACAGGGGGACCACTGAAGCTTTCTTT. Translated, it gives CSGLDRGTTEAFF.